This TCR beta chain is from a study of shared clonotypes between healthy human individuals. Overall study findings and caveats: In a few donors, about 5% of naive CD4 clonotypes appeared in common.

Points on this clone: Antigen specificity is unknown.

Method: immunoSEQ multiplex PCR; TCRdb's copy keeps in-frame clones and lacks some. This table has about 2 million clones, roughly 94% appearing once. Splitting the CD4+ cells yielded a CD45RA+ naive subset and a CD45RA-negative memory subset. Germline CDR1 and CDR2: MNHEY and SMNVEV (reference sequence). This CDR3 comprises 14 residues. J gave up 4 bases and V 6 bases, and 8 bases lay outside the gene matches. The material sequenced was naive CD4+ T cells sorted from blood. Subset in this sample: CD45RA+ positively selected. The rearrangement joins TRBV27 to TRBJ1-2, with 7 nucleotides matching TRBD1. The sequence came from a man between 18 and 29 years old in good health. As DNA, the CDR3 is TGTGCCAGCAGACTAACAGGGGAGGTCTATGGCTACACCTTC. It encodes CASRLTGEVYGYTF.